This T cell receptor (beta chain) was identified in a study of response to subunit inactivated influenza vaccine. Regarding the study as a whole: Each seasonal influenza vaccination recruits few new T cells, the authors suggested.

TCRdb re-called the RT-PCR reads with MiXCR, one entry per CDR3 protein. Of about 780,000 distinct CDR3 sequences in the sample, less than 20% were seen once. Germline CDR1 SGHTA, CDR2 FQGNSA. Trimming took 4 bases from V and 6 from J; bases not matched to a gene: 9. The CDR3 loop spans 15 amino acids. In its sample, this clonotype was seen a few times. Its cognate antigen is unknown. This sequence joins TRBV7-2 and TRBJ2-1; 7 bases fit TRBD2. The sample consisted of PBMCs from blood, taken approximately 5 days after vaccination. This sequence originates from a man between 50 and 59 years old who received an inactivated influenza vaccine. In nucleotides, the CDR3 is TGTGCCAGCAGCTCGAAGACTAGCTACGGCAATGAGCAGTTCTTC. Translated: CASSSKTSYGNEQFF.